These 26 T cell receptor beta chains came from one sample sequenced in a study of T cells after posttransplantation cyclophosphamide. Method: immunoSEQ multiplex PCR; TCRdb's copy keeps in-frame clones and lacks some. This sample has 35,000 to 40,000 clones, each found more than once. Sequences were obtained from PBMCs. Source of these receptors: a man aged 50 or older in good health, CMV-negative, and a related stem cell transplant donor.

The chain recombines TRBV18 with TRBJ1-6; D unresolved. V was pared by 2 bases and J by 1 base, with 3 bases between. Germline CDR1 reads KGHSH; CDR2 reads LQKENI. The CDR3 contains 14 residues. CDR3 region: CASSPESYNSPLHF. CDR3 coding DNA: TGTGCCAGCTCACCAGAGTCCTATAATTCACCCCTCCACTTT.

This clone occurred many times. The chain combines TRBV7-9 with TRBJ2-7, with 12 bases matching TRBD2. The CDR3 length is 15 residues. The V gene's germline CDR1 is SEHNR and CDR2 FQNEAQ (reference sequence). The J segment lost 3 bases and the V segment lost 7 bases, leaving 7 bases of the junction unmatched. CDR3 protein: CASTQGLAGLYEQYF. CDR3 nucleotides: TGTGCCAGCACGCAAGGACTAGCGGGACTCTACGAGCAGTACTTC.

This clone showed up many times. The chain combines TRBV7-9 with TRBJ2-5; 8 positions agree with TRBD1. V was pared by 1 base and J by 5 bases, with 6 bases of the junction left unmatched. Looked up from germline, CDR1 is SEHNR and CDR2 is FQNEAQ (reference sequence). The CDR3 contains 15 residues. The DNA for the CDR3 is TGTGCCAGCAGCTTAGGGGTCGGACAGGGCGAGACCCAGTACTTC. It codes for CASSLGVGQGETQYF.

This clone showed up many times. This chain connects TRBV2 to TRBJ2-1; the D gene is possibly TRBD1 (6 bases). In germline, CDR1 is SNHLY, CDR2 FYNNEI. V lost 4 bases to trimming and J lost 2 bases, with 12 bases between them. CDR3 length equals 15 residues. The DNA for the CDR3 is TGTGCCAGCAGTGTAGAACAGGGAACCTACAATGAGCAGTTCTTC. The encoded protein is CASSVEQGTYNEQFF.

The table lists this clone with a few counts. The chain is built from TRBV7-9 and TRBJ2-3; maybe TRBD2 (5 bases). Trimming took off 5 bases at V and 0 bases at J, with 9 bases between the two ends. CDR1 and CDR2 (germline): SEHNR, FQNEAQ (reference sequence). The CDR3 sequence is 14 residues long. The chain's CDR3 is CASSTSDSTDTQYF. As DNA, the CDR3 is TGTGCCAGCAGCACTAGTGACAGCACAGATACGCAGTATTTT.

This clone was detected many times. This chain joins TRBV7-9 and TRBJ1-2; 11 bases match TRBD1. Germline V gene sequence: CDR1 SEHNR, CDR2 FQNEAQ (reference sequence). The CDR3 is 15 residues long. After removal of 5 bases from V and 5 bases from J, the junction contained 7 bases not matched to a gene. The CDR3, as DNA: TGTGCCAGCAGCCTTGGACAGGGGGCGTATTATGGCTACACCTTC. This sequence encodes CASSLGQGAYYGYTF.

This clone has just a few counts. The chain joins TRBV9 to TRBJ1-6; 7 positions match TRBD1. Germline V gene data show CDR1 as SGDLS and CDR2 as YYNGEE. CDR3 length: 15 amino acids. V dropped 4 bases and J dropped 9; count of bases not matched to a gene: 10. CDR3 nucleotides: TGTGCCAGCAGCTCCCGGACAGGCCAGGGTTCACCCCTCCACTTT. Translation: CASSSRTGQGSPLHF. Combining the CDR3 with reference TRBV9 and TRBJ1-6 gives the whole variable domain DSGVTQTPKHLITATGQRVTLRCSPRSGDLSVYWYQQSLDQGLQFLIQYYNGEERAKGNILERFSAQQFPDLHSELNLSSLELGDSALYFCASSSRTGQGSPLHFGNGTRLTVT.

This clone was observed at least ten times. V and J are TRBV6-6 and TRBJ2-3; 9 bases line up with TRBD2. CDR3 size: 16 residues. V trimming: 2 bases; J trimming: 3 bases; junction bases outside the gene matches: 6. Per the germline V gene, CDR1 is MNHNY and CDR2 is SVGAGI (reference sequence). The CDR3 reads CASSYGGGGGTDTQYF. The CDR3 region has the DNA TGTGCCAGCAGTTACGGTGGCGGGGGGGGTACAGATACGCAGTATTTT.

This clone showed up many times. The chain links TRBV18 to TRBJ1-1; D is unresolved. The ends were cut back, 6 bases at V and 4 bases at J, with 12 bases in the middle. The CDR3 totals 13 residues. Germline assignment: CDR1 KGHSH and CDR2 LQKENI. The DNA for the CDR3 is TGTGCCAGCTCCGCGCACCGGGGCACTGAAGCTTTCTTT. Its protein product is CASSAHRGTEAFF.

At least ten counts were recorded for this clone. This chain joins TRBV7-3 and TRBJ2-2, with D perhaps TRBD1 (6 bases). The CDR3 has 15 amino acids. CDR1 and CDR2 (germline): SGHTA, FQGTGA. V gave up 5 bases and J gave up 7 bases, with 17 bases separating them. In DNA, the CDR3 is TGTGCCAGCAGCCAAAGCTCCAGGGGAATCGGGGAGCTGTTTTTT. Its protein is CASSQSSRGIGELFF.

This clone was observed at least ten times. The chain has TRBV7-8 and TRBJ2-6, with D tentatively TRBD2 (6 bases). The V gene lost 1 base and the J gene lost 0 bases, with 10 bases spanning the gap. Germline-derived CDR1 and CDR2 are SGHVS and FQNEAQ. The CDR3 covers 17 residues. The CDR3 region has the DNA TGTGCCAGCAGCTTAGAAGGAGGGATCTCTGGGGCCAACGTCCTGACTTTC. It specifies CASSLEGGISGANVLTF. The full variable domain, completed using reference TRBV7-8 and TRBJ2-6, is GAGVSQSPRYKVAKRGQDVALRCDPISGHVSLFWYQQALGQGPEFLTYFQNEAQLDKSGLPSDRFFAERPEGSVSTLKIQRTQQEDSAVYLCASSLEGGISGANVLTFGAGSRLTVL.

The rearrangement links TRBV15 to TRBJ2-5, with a tentative D call TRBD1 (7 bases). Germline CDR1 and CDR2: LNHNV and YYDKDF (reference sequence). V was pared by 3 bases and J by 5 bases, with 16 bases between. This CDR3 contains 15 residues. DNA of the CDR3: TGTGCCACCAGCAGCGGGAGACAGGGCTTCGAGACCCAGTACTTC. It codes for CATSSGRQGFETQYF.

Ten or more counts support this clone. The chain uses TRBV5-6 and TRBJ1-5; 7 nucleotides agree with TRBD1. Germline CDR1 SGHDT, CDR2 YYEEEE. The CDR3 runs to 19 residues. V lost 4 bases, J lost 2 bases, and 18 bases stayed unmatched. The CDR3 protein is CASSNDRAELHRGNQPQHF. The CDR3 DNA sequence: TGTGCCAGCAGCAACGACAGGGCCGAACTGCATAGGGGCAATCAGCCCCAGCATTTT.

There are many counts of this clone. This chain connects TRBV7-6 to TRBJ2-7; no clear D. This CDR3 is built from 13 residues. CDR1 SGHVS and CDR2 FNYEAQ come from the germline V gene. Trimming removed 1 base at V and 1 base at J, with 5 bases between. Here the CDR3 DNA reads TGTGCCAGCAGCTTAGGCGAGTCCTACGAGCAGTACTTC. Protein: CASSLGESYEQYF.

This clone was observed many times. The chain couples TRBV9 to TRBJ1-3; D is possibly TRBD1 (5 bases). From germline, CDR1 is SGDLS and CDR2 YYNGEE. The CDR3 extends over 12 amino acids. Trimming left V 10 bases short and J 1 base short, with 9 bases between. The DNA of the CDR3 is TGTGCCTCCCGGGGGTCTGGAAACACCATATATTTT. This gives the protein CASRGSGNTIYF.

This clone has at least ten counts. The V gene is TRBV9, the J gene TRBJ1-3; no reliable D call. CDR3 size: 16 residues. The germline CDR1 and CDR2 sequences are SGDLS and YYNGEE. Trimming pared 7 bases from V and 0 bases from J, leaving 17 bases between. The CDR3 sequence: CASGAAVRNSGNTIYF. The CDR3 bases are TGTGCCAGCGGTGCAGCGGTCAGAAACTCTGGAAACACCATATATTTT.

In this sample, this clone turned up many times. V is TRBV5-1 and J is TRBJ1-3; a possible D gene is TRBD1 (5 bases). V was cut by 0 bases and J by 7 bases, with 11 bases left in between. The CDR3 is 14 amino acids. Per the germline V gene, CDR1 is SGHRS and CDR2 is YFSETQ. In nucleotides, the CDR3 is TGCGCCAGCAGCTTGGATGCGGCAGGGAACACCATATATTTT. Protein sequence: CASSLDAAGNTIYF.

This clone was found many times. The chain combines TRBV18 with TRBJ2-5; 7 bases are shared with TRBD1. This CDR3 spans 16 amino acids. V shed 2 bases and J 3 bases; nucleotides not matched to a gene: 9. The germline CDR1 and CDR2 sequences are KGHSH and LQKENI. The DNA for the CDR3 is TGTGCCAGCTCACCAGTGGGACAGACGAAAGAAGAGACCCAGTACTTC. Its protein is CASSPVGQTKEETQYF.

There are many counts of this clone. The chain couples TRBV9 to TRBJ1-1; D gene ambiguous. The CDR3 extends over 16 amino acids. Trimming cost V 0 bases and J 3 bases, with 15 bases left between them. CDR1 SGDLS and CDR2 YYNGEE come from the germline V gene. CDR3 in amino acids: CASSVDLGGRDTEAFF. The CDR3 coding sequence is TGTGCCAGCAGCGTAGATTTAGGAGGCAGAGACACTGAAGCTTTCTTT.

This clone was observed a few times. Germline and junction disagree at one end, which may indicate a read error. Here the CDR3 DNA reads TGTGCCAGCAGCTTGGGTCTAGCGGGAGCCTACGAGCGGTACTTC. Translation gives CASSLGLAGAYERYF. This chain uses TRBV5-6 with TRBJ2-7; TRBD2 aligns across 10 bases. Germline CDR1 reads SGHDT; CDR2 reads YYEEEE. The length of the CDR3 is 15 residues.

This clone was observed at least ten times. The junction shows a germline mismatch at one end, possibly a read error. J is TRBJ2-7 and V is TRBV14; D is perhaps TRBD2 (6 bases). Germline CDR1 reads SGHDN; CDR2 reads FVKESK. The CDR3 totals 13 residues. CDR3: CASSQVPTSRVFF. CDR3 bases: TGTGCCAGCAGCCAAGTACCCACTAGCCGTGTGTTCTTC.

This clone turned up a few times. The chain carries TRBV7-2 and TRBJ2-7; 14 positions agree with TRBD2. The V and J ends lost 5 bases and 3 bases, in that order; junction bases with no gene match: 6. CDR3 length: 16 amino acids. Germline V lookup: CDR1 SGHTA, CDR2 FQGNSA. The CDR3, as DNA: TGTGCCAGCAGCCCGCGGACTAGCGGGGGGTACTACGAGCAGTACTTC. Translation gives CASSPRTSGGYYEQYF. Drawing the rest from reference TRBV7-2 and TRBJ2-7, the complete variable domain is GAGVSQSPSNKVTEKGKDVELRCDPISGHTALYWYRQSLGQGLEFLIYFQGNSAPDKSGLPSDRFSAERTGGSVSTLTIQRTQQEDSAVYLCASSPRTSGGYYEQYFGPGTRLTVT.

This clone was counted ten times or more. This sequence joins TRBV13 and TRBJ2-1; D unresolved. The V end was cut by 0 bases, the J end by 4 bases, with 13 bases between. This CDR3 region has 16 residues. CDR1 is PRHDT, CDR2 FYEKMQ, per germline (reference sequence). The CDR3 region is CASSLGDKAGYNEQFF. CDR3 in DNA: TGTGCCAGCAGCTTAGGAGACAAGGCAGGTTACAATGAGCAGTTCTTC.

This clone was seen repeatedly, ten times or more. The V and J genes are TRBV7-2 and TRBJ2-7; tentative D call: TRBD1 (6 bases). The CDR3 length is 15 residues. V shed 4 bases and J shed 3 bases, with 16 bases lying between them. CDR1 is SGHTA and CDR2 is FQGNSA in the germline V gene. In nucleotides, the CDR3 is TGTGCCAGCAGCTGGACCGGGACACTAGGCTACGAGCAGTACTTC. Its translation: CASSWTGTLGYEQYF. Filled out from reference TRBV7-2 and TRBJ2-7, the complete variable domain reads GAGVSQSPSNKVTEKGKDVELRCDPISGHTALYWYRQSLGQGLEFLIYFQGNSAPDKSGLPSDRFSAERTGGSVSTLTIQRTQQEDSAVYLCASSWTGTLGYEQYFGPGTRLTVT.

This clone was seen repeatedly, ten times or more. The chain links TRBV6-1 to TRBJ2-1; 11 bases align to TRBD2. CDR1 and CDR2 from the germline V gene are MNHNS and SASEGT. Germline trimming cut 6 bases from V and 5 bases from J; bases unmatched to any gene: 6. The length of the CDR3 is 15 residues. The CDR3 nucleotides are TGTGCCAGCAGAGTCGGGACTAGCGGAAACAATGAGCAGTTCTTC. This codes for CASRVGTSGNNEQFF.

This clone was seen at least ten times. This chain connects TRBV5-1 to TRBJ1-1, with a possible D match to TRBD1 (6 bases). Trimming pared 4 bases from V and 1 base from J, leaving 8 bases between. Germline lookup yields CDR1 SGHRS and CDR2 YFSETQ. This CDR3 has 13 amino acids. CDR3 amino acids: CASSRQENTEAFF. DNA for the CDR3: TGCGCCAGCAGCCGACAGGAGAACACTGAAGCTTTCTTT.